The rows below give T cell receptor beta chains drawn from one sample of a study of T cells in Graves' hyperthyroidism and ophthalmopathy. TCRdb reprocessed the multiplex PCR reads via MiXCR and lists one record per CDR3 protein. The sample includes under 650,000 distinct CDR3 sequences, about 16% of them seen just once. The sequenced sample consisted of blood. These receptor sequences come from a woman aged 25 to 39 with Graves' hyperthyroidism. Both conserved end residues are part of each CDR3. D genes are given only for firm matches. The size entry is marked missing in some rows and otherwise reads once, few, many or a size class.

V gene,J gene,clone size,D gene,CDR3 DNA,CDR3 protein
TRBV20-1,TRBJ2-7,.,TRBD1,TGCAGTGCTATAAGACAGGGGTCGGCCGCCTACGAGCAGTACTTC,CSAIRQGSAAYEQYF
TRBV20-1,TRBJ1-1,.,.,TGCAGTGCTAGGGCAGGGATCCACACTGAAGCTTTCTTT,CSARAGIHTEAFF
TRBV2,TRBJ1-6,many,TRBD1,TGTGCCAGCAGTACAGGGGGCGATTCACCCCTCCACTTT,CASSTGGDSPLHF
TRBV28,TRBJ1-2,many,.,TGTGCCAGCAGTTTATTGTCGCACTCGGGTGGCTACACCTTC,CASSLLSHSGGYTF
TRBV20-1,TRBJ2-7,.,.,TGCAGTCCCTTAGGGGGGACTGCCACCTCCGAGCAGTACTTC,CSPLGGTATSEQYF
TRBV7-2,TRBJ2-2,few,.,TGTGCCAGCAGGAACGATGGGGAGCTGTTTTTT,CASRNDGELFF
TRBV15,TRBJ2-7,few,.,TGTGCCACCAGCAGAGGTGCAGGGGCTGTTTACGAGCAGTACTTC,CATSRGAGAVYEQYF
TRBV6-2/TRBV6-3,TRBJ2-4,few,TRBD2,TGTGCCAGCAGGGGACTAGCAGCCGAAAACATTCAGTACTTC,CASRGLAAENIQYF
TRBV5-1,TRBJ2-1,many,TRBD1,TGCGCCACTACAGGGGGTCAGCCCTACAATGAGCAGTTCTTC,CATTGGQPYNEQFF
TRBV18,TRBJ1-1,many,TRBD1,TGTGCCAGCTCACCACTTAGGGGGCCCCTGAACACTGAAGCTTTCTTT,CASSPLRGPLNTEAFF
TRBV12-3/TRBV12-4,TRBJ2-2,.,TRBD2,TGTGCCAGCAGTTTTGGGACTAGCGGGAACACCGGGGAGCTGTTTTTT,CASSFGTSGNTGELFF
TRBV9,TRBJ2-1,few,.,TGTGCCAGCAGCGACGGGCCTCAGGATGAGCAGTTCTTC,CASSDGPQDEQFF
TRBV5-1,TRBJ2-3,many,.,TGCGCCAGTCGGATCCGGACGGGTACTGGCACAGATACGCAGTATTTT,CASRIRTGTGTDTQYF
TRBV2,TRBJ2-7,many,.,TGTGCCAGCGGACGGGACTCTCTCTCCTACGAGCAGTACTTC,CASGRDSLSYEQYF
TRBV24-1,TRBJ1-6,few,.,TGTGCCTCCTCGGGTTCACCCCTCCACTTT,CASSGSPLHF
TRBV11-2,TRBJ1-2,many,.,TGTGCCAGCAGCCCCGCTGGGTTAGCAAACTATGGCTACACCTTC,CASSPAGLANYGYTF
TRBV12-3/TRBV12-4,TRBJ2-2,many,.,TGTGCCAGCAGCCGCCTTGGGGGGCGAACGGGTGGGGAGCTGTTTTTT,CASSRLGGRTGGELFF
TRBV11-3,TRBJ2-3,many,TRBD2,TGTGCCAGCAGCTTATACGTACTCACTAGCGGGAGGACGACAGATACGCAGTATTTT,CASSLYVLTSGRTTDTQYF
TRBV3-1,TRBJ2-1,many,TRBD2,TGTGCCAGCAGCCAGGTACTAGCGGGAGCTTACAATGAGCAGTTCTTC,CASSQVLAGAYNEQFF
TRBV9,TRBJ1-2,many,TRBD1,TGTGCCAGCAGCACATCAGGGGGAGACTATGGCTACACCTTC,CASSTSGGDYGYTF
TRBV2,TRBJ1-2,many,.,TGTGCCAGCAGCGGTGGCCAGCTCTATGGCTACACCTTC,CASSGGQLYGYTF
TRBV30,TRBJ1-6,many,TRBD1,TGTGCCTGGAGCCGACAGGGTTCGGGGATTAATTCACCCCTCCACTTT,CAWSRQGSGINSPLHF
TRBV7-3,TRBJ2-1,many,TRBD2,TGTGCCAGCAGCTTCGGACTAGCGGGAAAGAATGAGCAGTTCTTC,CASSFGLAGKNEQFF
TRBV27,TRBJ1-6,many,TRBD1,TGTGCCAGCAGCTGGCAGACAGGGAATAATTCACCCCTCCACTTT,CASSWQTGNNSPLHF
TRBV25-1,TRBJ1-2,.,TRBD1,TGTGCCAGCAGTGGCCCGACAGGGGTTGGTGGCTGCACCTTC,CASSGPTGVGGCTF
TRBV6-1,TRBJ2-7,.,TRBD1,TGTGCCAGCAGTCGCCGAGGACAGGGAATTTACGAGCAGTACTTC,CASSRRGQGIYEQYF
TRBV5-1,TRBJ2-7,few,TRBD1,TGCGCCAGCGCGGTTGCCAGGGGGTCCGACGAGCAGTACTTC,CASAVARGSDEQYF
TRBV7-2,TRBJ2-7,many,TRBD2,TGTGCCAGCAGCCTCGGGACTAGCGGGAGGTACGAGCAGTACTTC,CASSLGTSGRYEQYF
TRBV28,TRBJ1-1,few,.,TGTGCCAGCAGTTTACTTGTCAAACGTAATGAAGCTTTCTTT,CASSLLVKRNEAFF
TRBV28,TRBJ2-3,many,TRBD1,TGTGCCAGCAGACTGGACAGGGGGGCAGATACGCAGTATTTT,CASRLDRGADTQYF
TRBV11-2,TRBJ2-5,many,TRBD1,TGTGCCAGCAGCAACAGGGGAAGAGACGAGACCCAGTACTTC,CASSNRGRDETQYF
TRBV7-8,TRBJ2-3,many,TRBD2,TGTGCCAGCAGCTTAGTAGGGACTAGCGGGAGCACAGATACGCAGTATTTT,CASSLVGTSGSTDTQYF
TRBV3-1,TRBJ2-3,many,TRBD2,TGTGCCAGCAGCGACGTAGCGGGAGTGTATACGCAGTATTTT,CASSDVAGVYTQYF
TRBV10-3,TRBJ2-1,.,.,TGTGCCATCAGTGGTCCCGGCAGCTCCTACAATGAGCAGTTCTTC,CAISGPGSSYNEQFF
TRBV20-1,TRBJ1-5,.,TRBD1,TGCAGTGCTAGTGGGCTAGGACAGGCCAATAGCAATCAGCCCCAGCATTTT,CSASGLGQANSNQPQHF
TRBV27,TRBJ2-5,.,TRBD1,TGTGCCAGCAGTTCATTGACAGGGGGCCAAGAGACCCAGTACTTC,CASSSLTGGQETQYF
TRBV4-1,TRBJ1-1,.,.,TGCGCCAGCAGCCAAGGCCGCGGAAGTCGGTTGGCCACTGAAGCTTTCTTT,CASSQGRGSRLATEAFF
TRBV18,TRBJ1-1,.,.,TGTGCCAGCTCAAGGGACTTCAAGAACGAAGCTTTCTTT,CASSRDFKNEAFF
TRBV5-6,TRBJ2-3,few,TRBD1,TGTGCCAGCAGCTTTGGGACAGGGGGCCCAGATACGCAGTATTTT,CASSFGTGGPDTQYF
TRBV6-1,TRBJ1-5,many,.,TGTGCCAGCAGCGGGTCAGGGACGCAGCCCCAGCATTTT,CASSGSGTQPQHF
TRBV12-3/TRBV12-4,TRBJ1-1,once,.,TGTGCCACCAGTTTCAGGGAGAACACTGAAGCTTTCTTT,CATSFRENTEAFF
TRBV28,TRBJ2-7,many,TRBD2,TGTGCCAGCATGGGCGGGAGGAAGTACTTC,CASMGGRKYF
TRBV2,TRBJ2-4,.,TRBD1,TGTGCCAGCAGCGACCCCCGCAGGGGGCTAGCCAAAAACATTCAGTACTTC,CASSDPRRGLAKNIQYF
TRBV28,TRBJ2-7,many,.,TGTGCCAGCAGTTTAGGGGAGAGGAAGGCCAACGAGCAGTACTTC,CASSLGERKANEQYF
TRBV20-1,TRBJ1-5,.,.,TGCAGTGCTAGAGGGGGGGCAGGGAGTCAGCCCCAGCATTTT,CSARGGAGSQPQHF
TRBV6-1,TRBJ1-3,many,.,TGTGCCAGCAGTGAATGGGGCTCTGGAAACACCATATATTTT,CASSEWGSGNTIYF
TRBV20-1,TRBJ2-5,.,TRBD2,TGCAGTGCCGACCCTTCCGGGACTAGCGGTCAAGAGACCCAGTACTTC,CSADPSGTSGQETQYF
TRBV7-3,TRBJ2-1,many,.,TGTGCCAGCAGCTCTAGCTTGGGTGAGCAGTTCTTC,CASSSSLGEQFF
TRBV6-2/TRBV6-3,TRBJ1-2,.,.,TGTGCCAGCAGTGGGGGGGGCTCCTATGGCTACACCTTC,CASSGGGSYGYTF
TRBV12-3/TRBV12-4,TRBJ2-2,many,.,TGTGCCAGCAGTTTGCAGGGAGCCACCGGGGAGCTGTTTTTT,CASSLQGATGELFF
TRBV5-1,TRBJ2-3,.,TRBD2,TGCGCCAGCAGCCTAATAGCGGGACCTAGCACAGATACGCAGTATTTT,CASSLIAGPSTDTQYF
TRBV5-8,TRBJ1-4,.,TRBD1,TGCGCCAGCAGCTTTCGACAGGGGTTTAATGAAAAACTGTTTTTT,CASSFRQGFNEKLFF
TRBV6-5,TRBJ1-4,few,.,TGTGCCAGCAGTTACTCGCCAGTAGCAACTAATGAAAAACTGTTTTTT,CASSYSPVATNEKLFF
TRBV19,TRBJ1-5,few,.,TGTGCCAGTACCATGACGCCCCAGCATTTT,CASTMTPQHF
TRBV3-2,TRBJ1-1,.,.,TGTGCCAGCAGCCAAGATACGGGACAGGCAGGGGGCGCGACTGAAGCTTTCTTT,CASSQDTGQAGGATEAFF
TRBV28,TRBJ2-4,few,.,TGTGCCAGCAGGTCCCCCACGACGGGAGAGTACTTC,CASRSPTTGEYF
TRBV12-3/TRBV12-4,TRBJ2-3,many,.,TGTGCCAGCAGTTTCGGAGGAGATACGCAGTATTTT,CASSFGGDTQYF
TRBV29-1,TRBJ2-3,.,.,TGCAGCGTTGTGGAAGTTGAAGATACGCAGTATTTT,CSVVEVEDTQYF
TRBV3-1,TRBJ1-3,many,.,TGTGCCAGCAGCCAAGAAAGTGACACCATATATTTT,CASSQESDTIYF
TRBV27,TRBJ1-2,many,.,TGTGCCAGCAGTTCTTCCCCTAACTATGGCTACACCTTC,CASSSSPNYGYTF